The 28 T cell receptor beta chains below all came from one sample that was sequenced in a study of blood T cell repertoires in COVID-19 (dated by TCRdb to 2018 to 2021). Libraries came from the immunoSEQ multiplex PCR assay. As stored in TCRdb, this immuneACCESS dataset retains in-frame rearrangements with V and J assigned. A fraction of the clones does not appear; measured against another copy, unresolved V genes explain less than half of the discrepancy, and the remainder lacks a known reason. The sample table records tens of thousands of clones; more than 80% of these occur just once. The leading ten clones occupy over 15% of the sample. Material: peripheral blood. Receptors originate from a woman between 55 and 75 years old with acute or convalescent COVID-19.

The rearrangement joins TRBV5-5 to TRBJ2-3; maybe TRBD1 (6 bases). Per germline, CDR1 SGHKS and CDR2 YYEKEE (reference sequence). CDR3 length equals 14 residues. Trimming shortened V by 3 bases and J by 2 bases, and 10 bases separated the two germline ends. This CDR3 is CASSSGQNTDTQYF. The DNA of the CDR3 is TGTGCCAGCAGCTCTGGACAGAACACAGATACGCAGTATTTT.

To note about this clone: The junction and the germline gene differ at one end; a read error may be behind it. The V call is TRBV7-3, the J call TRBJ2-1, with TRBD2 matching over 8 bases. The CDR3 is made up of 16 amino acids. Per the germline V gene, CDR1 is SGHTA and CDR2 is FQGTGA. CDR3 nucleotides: TGTGCCGGCAGCTCACTAGCGGAAAGCTCCTACAATGAGCAGTTCTTC. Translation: CAGSSLAESSYNEQFF.

The CDR3 nucleotides read TGTGCCAGCAGTATGGACAGAAACAATGAGCAGTTCTTC. Encoded protein: CASSMDRNNEQFF. The chain couples TRBV6-5 to TRBJ2-1; a possible D gene is TRBD1 (6 bases). The germline V gene encodes CDR1 MNHEY and CDR2 SVGAGI. V was clipped by 5 bases and J by 5 bases, with 10 bases between them. The CDR3 extends over 13 amino acids.

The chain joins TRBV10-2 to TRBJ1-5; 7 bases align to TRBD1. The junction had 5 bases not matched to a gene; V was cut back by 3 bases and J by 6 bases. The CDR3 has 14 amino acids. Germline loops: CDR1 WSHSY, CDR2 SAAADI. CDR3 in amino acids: CASSDIDRAQPQHF. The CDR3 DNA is TGCGCCAGCAGTGACATAGACAGGGCTCAGCCCCAGCATTTT.

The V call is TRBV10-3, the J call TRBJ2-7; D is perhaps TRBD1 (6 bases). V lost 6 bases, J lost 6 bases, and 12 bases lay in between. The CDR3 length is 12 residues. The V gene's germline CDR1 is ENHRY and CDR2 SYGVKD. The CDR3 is CAISETGREQYV. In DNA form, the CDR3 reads TGTGCCATCAGCGAGACAGGACGCGAGCAGTACGTC.

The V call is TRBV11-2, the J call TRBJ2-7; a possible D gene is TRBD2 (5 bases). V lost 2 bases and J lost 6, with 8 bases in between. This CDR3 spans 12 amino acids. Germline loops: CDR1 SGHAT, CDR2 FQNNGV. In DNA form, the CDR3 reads TGTGCCAGCAGCTTAAGCGGTTCCGAGCAGTACTTC. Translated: CASSLSGSEQYF.

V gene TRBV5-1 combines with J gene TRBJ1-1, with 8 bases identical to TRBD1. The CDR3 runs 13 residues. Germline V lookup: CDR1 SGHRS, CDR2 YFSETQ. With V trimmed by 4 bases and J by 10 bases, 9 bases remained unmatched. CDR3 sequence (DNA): TGCGCCAGCAGCCCTGGACAGGGCGGAGGAGCTTTCTTT. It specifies CASSPGQGGGAFF.

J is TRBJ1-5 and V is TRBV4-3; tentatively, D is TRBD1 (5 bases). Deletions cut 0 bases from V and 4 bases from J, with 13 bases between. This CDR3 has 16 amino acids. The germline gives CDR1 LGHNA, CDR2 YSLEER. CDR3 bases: TGCGCCAGCAGCCAAGATCCGGACACCCGGAATCAGCCCCAGCATTTT. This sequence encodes CASSQDPDTRNQPQHF.

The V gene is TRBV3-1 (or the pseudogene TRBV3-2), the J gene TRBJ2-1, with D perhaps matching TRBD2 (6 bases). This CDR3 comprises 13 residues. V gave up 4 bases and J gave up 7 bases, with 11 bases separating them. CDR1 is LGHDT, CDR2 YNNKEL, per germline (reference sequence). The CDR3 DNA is TGTGCCAGCAGCCGGGGAGGTGGGAATGAGCAGTTCTTC. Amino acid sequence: CASSRGGGNEQFF.

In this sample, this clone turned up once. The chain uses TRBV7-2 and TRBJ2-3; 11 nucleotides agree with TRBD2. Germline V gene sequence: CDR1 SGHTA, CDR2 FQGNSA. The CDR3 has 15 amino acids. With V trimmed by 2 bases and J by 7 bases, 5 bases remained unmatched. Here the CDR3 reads CASSLTSGGVNTQYF. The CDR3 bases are TGTGCCAGCAGCTTAACTAGCGGGGGCGTTAATACGCAGTATTTT.

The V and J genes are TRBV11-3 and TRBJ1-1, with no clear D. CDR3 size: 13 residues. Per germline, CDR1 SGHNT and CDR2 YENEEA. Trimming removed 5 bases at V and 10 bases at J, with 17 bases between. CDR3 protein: CASSPRVGLRAFF. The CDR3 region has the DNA TGTGCCAGCAGCCCGAGGGTGGGTCTGAGAGCTTTCTTT. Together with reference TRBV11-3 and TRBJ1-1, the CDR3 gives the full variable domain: EAGVVQSPRYKIIEKKQPVAFWCNPISGHNTLYWYLQNLGQGPELLIRYENEEAVDDSQLPKDRFSAERLKGVDSTLKIQPAELGDSAVYLCASSPRVGLRAFFGQGTRLTVV.

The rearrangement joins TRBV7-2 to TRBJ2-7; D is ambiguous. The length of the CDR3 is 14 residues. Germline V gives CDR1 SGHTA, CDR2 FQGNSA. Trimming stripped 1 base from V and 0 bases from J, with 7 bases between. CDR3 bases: TGTGCCAGCAGCTTAGGTTCCCACTCCTACGAGCAGTACTTC. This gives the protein CASSLGSHSYEQYF.

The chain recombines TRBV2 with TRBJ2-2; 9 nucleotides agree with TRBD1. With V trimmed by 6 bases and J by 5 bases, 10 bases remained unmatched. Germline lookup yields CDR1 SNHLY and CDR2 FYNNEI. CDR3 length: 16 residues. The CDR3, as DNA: TGTGCCAGCAGGAACCCGGACAGGGGAAGAACCGGGGAGCTGTTTTTT. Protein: CASRNPDRGRTGELFF.

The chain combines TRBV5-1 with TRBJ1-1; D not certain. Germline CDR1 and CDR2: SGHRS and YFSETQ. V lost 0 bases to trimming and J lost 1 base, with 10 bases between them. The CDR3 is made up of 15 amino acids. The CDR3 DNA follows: TGCGCCAGCAGCTTGGGAGCCACGTCGAACACTGAAGCTTTCTTT. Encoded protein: CASSLGATSNTEAFF.

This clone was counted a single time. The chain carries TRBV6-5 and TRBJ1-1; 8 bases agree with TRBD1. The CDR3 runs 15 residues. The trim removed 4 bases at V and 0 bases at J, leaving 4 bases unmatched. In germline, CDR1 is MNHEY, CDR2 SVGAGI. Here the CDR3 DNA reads TGTGCCAGCAGTTGGGGACAGGCCATGAACACTGAAGCTTTCTTT. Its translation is CASSWGQAMNTEAFF.

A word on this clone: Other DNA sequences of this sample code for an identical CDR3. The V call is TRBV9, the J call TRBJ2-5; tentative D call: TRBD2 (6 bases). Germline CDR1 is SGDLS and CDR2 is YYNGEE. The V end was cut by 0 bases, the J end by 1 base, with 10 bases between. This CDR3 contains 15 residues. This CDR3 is CASSVGRGLQETQYF. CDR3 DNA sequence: TGTGCCAGCAGCGTAGGGCGGGGCCTCCAAGAGACCCAGTACTTC.

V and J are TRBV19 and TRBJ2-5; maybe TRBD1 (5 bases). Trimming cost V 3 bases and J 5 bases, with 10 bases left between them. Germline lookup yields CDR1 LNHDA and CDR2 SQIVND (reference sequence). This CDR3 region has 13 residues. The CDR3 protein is CASSMGPGETQYF. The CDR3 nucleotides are TGTGCCAGTAGTATGGGGCCTGGGGAGACCCAGTACTTC.

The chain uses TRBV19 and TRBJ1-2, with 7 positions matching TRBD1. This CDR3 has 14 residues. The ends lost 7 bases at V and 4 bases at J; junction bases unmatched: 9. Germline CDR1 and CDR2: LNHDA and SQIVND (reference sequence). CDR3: CASNGQEGLYGYTF. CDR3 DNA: TGTGCCAGTAACGGACAGGAGGGCCTCTATGGCTACACCTTC.

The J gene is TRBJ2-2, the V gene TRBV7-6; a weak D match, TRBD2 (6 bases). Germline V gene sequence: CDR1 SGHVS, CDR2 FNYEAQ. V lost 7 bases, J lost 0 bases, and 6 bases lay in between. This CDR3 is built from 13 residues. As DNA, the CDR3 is TGTGCCAGCACGGGGGCGAACACCGGGGAGCTGTTTTTT. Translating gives CASTGANTGELFF.

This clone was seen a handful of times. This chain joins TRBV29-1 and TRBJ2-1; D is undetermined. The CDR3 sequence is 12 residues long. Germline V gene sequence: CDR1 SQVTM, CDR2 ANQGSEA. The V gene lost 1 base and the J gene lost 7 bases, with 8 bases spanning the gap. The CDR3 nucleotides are TGCAGCGTTGAAGTTCTAAAGAATGAGCAGTTCTTC. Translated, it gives CSVEVLKNEQFF.

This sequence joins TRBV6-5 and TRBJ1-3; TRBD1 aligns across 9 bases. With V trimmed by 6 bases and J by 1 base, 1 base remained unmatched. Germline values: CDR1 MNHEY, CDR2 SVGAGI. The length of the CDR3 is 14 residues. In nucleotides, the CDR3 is TGTGCCAGCAGGGACAGGGGTTCTGGAAACACCATATATTTT. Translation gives CASRDRGSGNTIYF.

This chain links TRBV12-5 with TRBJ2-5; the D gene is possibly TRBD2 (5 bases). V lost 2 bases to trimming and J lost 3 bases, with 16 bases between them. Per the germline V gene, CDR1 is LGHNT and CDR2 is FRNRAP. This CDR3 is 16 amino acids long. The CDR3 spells CASGLPDPGWKETQYF. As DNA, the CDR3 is TGTGCTAGTGGTTTGCCCGACCCGGGGTGGAAAGAGACCCAGTACTTC.

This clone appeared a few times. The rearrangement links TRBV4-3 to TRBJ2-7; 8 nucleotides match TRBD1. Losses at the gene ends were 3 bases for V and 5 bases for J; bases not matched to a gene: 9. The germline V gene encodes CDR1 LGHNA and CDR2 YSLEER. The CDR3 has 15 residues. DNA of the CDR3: TGCGCCAGCAGCCAGATTCGGACAGGGTCCCACGAGCAGTACTTC. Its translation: CASSQIRTGSHEQYF.

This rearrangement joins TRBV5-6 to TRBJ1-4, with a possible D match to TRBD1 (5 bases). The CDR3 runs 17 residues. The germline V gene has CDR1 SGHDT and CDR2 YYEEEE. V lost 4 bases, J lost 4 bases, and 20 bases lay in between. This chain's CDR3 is CASSPAADSALNEKLFF. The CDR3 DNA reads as TGTGCCAGCAGCCCGGCCGCTGACAGCGCCCTTAATGAAAAACTGTTTTTT.

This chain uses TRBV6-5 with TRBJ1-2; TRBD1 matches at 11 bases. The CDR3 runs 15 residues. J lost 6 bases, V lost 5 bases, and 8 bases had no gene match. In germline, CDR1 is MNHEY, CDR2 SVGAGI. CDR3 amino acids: CASSHRTGGADGYTF. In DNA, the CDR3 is TGTGCCAGCAGTCACAGGACAGGGGGCGCTGATGGCTACACCTTC.

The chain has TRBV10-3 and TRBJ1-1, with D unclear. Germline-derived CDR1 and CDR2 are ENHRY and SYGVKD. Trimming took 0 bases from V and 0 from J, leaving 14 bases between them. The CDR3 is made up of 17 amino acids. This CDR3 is CAISESLYGVVNTEAFF. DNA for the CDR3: TGTGCCATCAGTGAGTCACTTTACGGGGTCGTGAACACTGAAGCTTTCTTT.

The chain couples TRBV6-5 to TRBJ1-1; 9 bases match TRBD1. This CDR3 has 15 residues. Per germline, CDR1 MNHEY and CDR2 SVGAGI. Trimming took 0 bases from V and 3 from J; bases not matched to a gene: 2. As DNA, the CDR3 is TGTGCCAGCAGTTACTCGACAGGGGGGGACACTGAAGCTTTCTTT. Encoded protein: CASSYSTGGDTEAFF.

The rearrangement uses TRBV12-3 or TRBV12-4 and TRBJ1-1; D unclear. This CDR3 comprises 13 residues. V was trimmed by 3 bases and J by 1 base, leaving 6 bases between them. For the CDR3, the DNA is TGTGCCAGCAGTTTGAGTGAGAACACTGAAGCTTTCTTT. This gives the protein CASSLSENTEAFF.